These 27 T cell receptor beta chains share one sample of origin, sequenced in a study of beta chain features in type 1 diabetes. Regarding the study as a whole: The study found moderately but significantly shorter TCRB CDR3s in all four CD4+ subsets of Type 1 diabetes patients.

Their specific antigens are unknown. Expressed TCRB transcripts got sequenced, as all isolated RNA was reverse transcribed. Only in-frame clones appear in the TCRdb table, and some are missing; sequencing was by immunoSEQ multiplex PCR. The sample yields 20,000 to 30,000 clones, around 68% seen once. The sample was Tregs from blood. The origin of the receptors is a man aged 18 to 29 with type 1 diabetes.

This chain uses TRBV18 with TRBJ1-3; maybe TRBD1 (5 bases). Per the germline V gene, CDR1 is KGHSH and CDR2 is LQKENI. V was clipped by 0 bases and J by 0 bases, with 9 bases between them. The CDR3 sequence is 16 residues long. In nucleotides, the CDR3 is TGTGCCAGCTCACCACCAGGAGGGGTCTCTGGAAACACCATATATTTT. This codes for CASSPPGGVSGNTIYF.

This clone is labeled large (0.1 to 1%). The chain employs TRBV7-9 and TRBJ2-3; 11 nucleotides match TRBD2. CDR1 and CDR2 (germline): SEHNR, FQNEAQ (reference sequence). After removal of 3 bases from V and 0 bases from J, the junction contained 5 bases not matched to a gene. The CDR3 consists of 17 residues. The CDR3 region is CASSFWTSGLSTDTQYF. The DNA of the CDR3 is TGTGCCAGCAGCTTCTGGACTAGCGGGCTTAGCACAGATACGCAGTATTTT.

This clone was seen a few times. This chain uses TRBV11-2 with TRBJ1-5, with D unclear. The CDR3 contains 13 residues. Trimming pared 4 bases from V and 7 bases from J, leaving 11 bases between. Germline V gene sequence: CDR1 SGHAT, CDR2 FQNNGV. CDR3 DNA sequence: TGTGCCAGCAGCTATGGGGAGAGGCAGCCCCAGCATTTT. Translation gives CASSYGERQPQHF.

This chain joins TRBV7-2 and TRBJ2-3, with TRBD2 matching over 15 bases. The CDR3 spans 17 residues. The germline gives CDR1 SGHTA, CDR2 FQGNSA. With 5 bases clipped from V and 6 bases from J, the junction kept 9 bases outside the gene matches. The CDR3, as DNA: TGTGCCAGCAGCGCTTGGACTAGCGGGGGGGCCAGGGATACGCAGTATTTT. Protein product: CASSAWTSGGARDTQYF. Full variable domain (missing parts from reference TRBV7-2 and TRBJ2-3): GAGVSQSPSNKVTEKGKDVELRCDPISGHTALYWYRQSLGQGLEFLIYFQGNSAPDKSGLPSDRFSAERTGGSVSTLTIQRTQQEDSAVYLCASSAWTSGGARDTQYFGPGTRLTVL.

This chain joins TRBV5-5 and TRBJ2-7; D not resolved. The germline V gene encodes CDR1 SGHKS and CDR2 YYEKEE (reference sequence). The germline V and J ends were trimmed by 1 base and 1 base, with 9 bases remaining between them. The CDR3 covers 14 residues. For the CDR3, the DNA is TGTGCCAGCAGCTTGATGAGGTATTCCTACGAGCAGTACTTC. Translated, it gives CASSLMRYSYEQYF.

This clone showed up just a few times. The CDR3 here is CASAPSGTNTEAFF. The DNA for the CDR3 is TGTGCCAGCGCCCCCTCAGGGACTAACACTGAAGCTTTCTTT. This sequence joins TRBV7-9 and TRBJ1-1; possibly TRBD1 for D (5 bases). Germline V CDR1 and CDR2: SEHNR, FQNEAQ (reference sequence). Between the trimmed V and J ends, which lost 8 bases and 2 bases, there was a span of 15 bases. The CDR3 sequence is 14 residues long.

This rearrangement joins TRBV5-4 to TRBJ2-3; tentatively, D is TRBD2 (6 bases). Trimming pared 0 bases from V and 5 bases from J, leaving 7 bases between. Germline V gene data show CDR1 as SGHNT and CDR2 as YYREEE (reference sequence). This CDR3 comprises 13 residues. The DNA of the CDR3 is TGTGCCAGCAGCTTGGCCGGGGGAGATACGCAGTATTTT. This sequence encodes CASSLAGGDTQYF.

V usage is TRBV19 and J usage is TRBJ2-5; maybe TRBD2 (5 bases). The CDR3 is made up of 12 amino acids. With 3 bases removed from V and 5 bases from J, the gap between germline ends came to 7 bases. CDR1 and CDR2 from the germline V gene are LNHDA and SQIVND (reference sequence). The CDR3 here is CASSMGGETQYF. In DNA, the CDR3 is TGTGCCAGTAGTATGGGCGGGGAGACCCAGTACTTC.

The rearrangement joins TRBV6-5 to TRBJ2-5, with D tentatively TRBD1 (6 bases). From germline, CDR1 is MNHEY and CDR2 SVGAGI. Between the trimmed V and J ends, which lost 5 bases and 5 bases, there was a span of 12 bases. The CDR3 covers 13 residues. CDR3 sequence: CASSTQGWETQYF. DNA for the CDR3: TGTGCCAGCAGTACTCAGGGGTGGGAGACCCAGTACTTC.

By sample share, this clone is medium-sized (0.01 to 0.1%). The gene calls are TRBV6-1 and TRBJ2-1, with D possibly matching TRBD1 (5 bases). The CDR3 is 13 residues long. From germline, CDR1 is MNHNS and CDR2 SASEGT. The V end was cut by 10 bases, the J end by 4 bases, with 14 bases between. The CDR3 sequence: CATQSRVYNEQFF. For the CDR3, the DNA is TGTGCCACCCAGAGCAGGGTTTACAATGAGCAGTTCTTC.

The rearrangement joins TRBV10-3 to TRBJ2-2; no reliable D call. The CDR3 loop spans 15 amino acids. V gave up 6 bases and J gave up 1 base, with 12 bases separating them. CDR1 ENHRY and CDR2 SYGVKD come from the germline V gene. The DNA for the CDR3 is TGTGCCATCAGCCCACTCGGAGAGAACACCGGGGAGCTGTTTTTT. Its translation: CAISPLGENTGELFF.

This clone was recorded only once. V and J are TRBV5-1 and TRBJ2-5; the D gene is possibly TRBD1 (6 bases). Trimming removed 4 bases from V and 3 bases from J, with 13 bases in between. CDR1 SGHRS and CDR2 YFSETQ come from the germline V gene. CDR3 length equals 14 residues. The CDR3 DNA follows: TGCGCCAGCAGCCTATACGGACAGAAAGAGACCCAGTACTTC. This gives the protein CASSLYGQKETQYF.

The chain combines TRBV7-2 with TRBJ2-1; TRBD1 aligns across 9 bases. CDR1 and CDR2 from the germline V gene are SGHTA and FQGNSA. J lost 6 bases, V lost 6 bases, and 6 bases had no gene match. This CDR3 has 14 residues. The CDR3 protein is CASRAGQGINEQFF. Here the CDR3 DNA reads TGTGCCAGCAGAGCGGGACAGGGCATCAATGAGCAGTTCTTC.

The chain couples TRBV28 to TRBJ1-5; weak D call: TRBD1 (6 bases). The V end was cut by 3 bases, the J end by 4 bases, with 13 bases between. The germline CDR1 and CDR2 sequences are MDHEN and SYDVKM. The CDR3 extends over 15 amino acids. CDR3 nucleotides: TGTGCCAGCAGTTTCGTGGGCAGGGGTAATCAGCCCCAGCATTTT. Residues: CASSFVGRGNQPQHF. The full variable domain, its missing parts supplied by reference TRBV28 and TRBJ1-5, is DVKVTQSSRYLVKRTGEKVFLECVQDMDHENMFWYRQDPGLGLRLIYFSYDVKMKEKGDIPEGYSVSREKKERFSLILESASTNQTSMYLCASSFVGRGNQPQHFGDGTRLSIL.

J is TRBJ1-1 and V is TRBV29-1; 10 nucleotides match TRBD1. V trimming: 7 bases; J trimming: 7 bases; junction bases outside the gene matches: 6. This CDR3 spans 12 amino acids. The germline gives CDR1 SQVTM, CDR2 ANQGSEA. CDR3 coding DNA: TGCAGCGCTCGACAGGGGGCTGGTGAAGCTTTCTTT. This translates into CSARQGAGEAFF.

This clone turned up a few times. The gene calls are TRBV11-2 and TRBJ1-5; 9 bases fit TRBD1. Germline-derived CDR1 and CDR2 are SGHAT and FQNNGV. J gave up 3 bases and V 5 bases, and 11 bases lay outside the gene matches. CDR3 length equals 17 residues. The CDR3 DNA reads TGTGCCAGCAGCCCTCCACCCACAGGGGGCCCCAATCAGCCCCAGCATTTT. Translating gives CASSPPPTGGPNQPQHF. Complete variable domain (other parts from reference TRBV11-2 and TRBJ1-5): EAGVAQSPRYKIIEKRQSVAFWCNPISGHATLYWYQQILGQGPKLLIQFQNNGVVDDSQLPKDRFSAERLKGVDSTLKIQPAKLEDSAVYLCASSPPPTGGPNQPQHFGDGTRLSIL.

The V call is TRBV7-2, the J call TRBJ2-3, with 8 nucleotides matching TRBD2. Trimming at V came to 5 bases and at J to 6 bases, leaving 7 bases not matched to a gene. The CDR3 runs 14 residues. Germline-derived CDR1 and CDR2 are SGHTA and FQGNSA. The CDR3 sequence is CASSRLRLADTQYF. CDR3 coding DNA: TGTGCCAGCAGCCGCCTCAGACTAGCGGATACGCAGTATTTT. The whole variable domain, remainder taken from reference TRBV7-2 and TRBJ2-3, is GAGVSQSPSNKVTEKGKDVELRCDPISGHTALYWYRQSLGQGLEFLIYFQGNSAPDKSGLPSDRFSAERTGGSVSTLTIQRTQQEDSAVYLCASSRLRLADTQYFGPGTRLTVL.

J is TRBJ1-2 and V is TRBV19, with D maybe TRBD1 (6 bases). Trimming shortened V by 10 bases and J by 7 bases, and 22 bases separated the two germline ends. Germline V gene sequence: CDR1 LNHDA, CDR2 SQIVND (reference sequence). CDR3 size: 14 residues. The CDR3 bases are TGTGCCACCGCGGGGGCGGCGGCCCTTGCTGGCTACACCTTC. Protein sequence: CATAGAAALAGYTF.

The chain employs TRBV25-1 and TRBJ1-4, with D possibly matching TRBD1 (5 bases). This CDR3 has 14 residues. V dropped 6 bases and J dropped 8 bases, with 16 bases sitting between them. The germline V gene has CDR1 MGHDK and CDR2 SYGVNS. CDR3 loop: CASSQGAGREKLFF. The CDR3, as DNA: TGTGCCAGCAGCCAAGGGGCAGGGAGGGAAAAACTGTTTTTT.

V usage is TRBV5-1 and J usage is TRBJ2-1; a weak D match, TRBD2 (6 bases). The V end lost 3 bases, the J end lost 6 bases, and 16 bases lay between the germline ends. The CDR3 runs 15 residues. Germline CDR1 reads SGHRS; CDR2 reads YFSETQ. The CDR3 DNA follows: TGCGCCAGCAGCTCCCGCGGAGGGGAGGCCAATGAGCAGTTCTTC. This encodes CASSSRGGEANEQFF.

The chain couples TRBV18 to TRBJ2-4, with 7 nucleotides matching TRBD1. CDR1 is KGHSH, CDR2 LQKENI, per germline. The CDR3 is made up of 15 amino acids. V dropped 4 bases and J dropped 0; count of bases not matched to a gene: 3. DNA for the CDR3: TGTGCCAGCTCACAGGGGGCGTTAGCCAAAAACATTCAGTACTTC. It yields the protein CASSQGALAKNIQYF.

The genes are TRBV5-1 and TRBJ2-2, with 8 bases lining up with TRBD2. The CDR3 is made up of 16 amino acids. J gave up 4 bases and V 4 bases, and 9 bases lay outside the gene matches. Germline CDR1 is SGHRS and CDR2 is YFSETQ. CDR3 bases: TGCGCCAGCAGCCCCTGGGGCGGGAGGCGCACCGGGGAGCTGTTTTTT. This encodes CASSPWGGRRTGELFF.

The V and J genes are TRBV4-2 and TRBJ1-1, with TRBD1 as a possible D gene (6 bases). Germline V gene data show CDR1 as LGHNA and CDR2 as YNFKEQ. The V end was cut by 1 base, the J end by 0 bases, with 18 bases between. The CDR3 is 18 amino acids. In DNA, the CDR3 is TGTGCCAGCAGCCAAGGGGGCGGGGGCGACTCATTGAACACTGAAGCTTTCTTT. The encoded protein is CASSQGGGGDSLNTEAFF.

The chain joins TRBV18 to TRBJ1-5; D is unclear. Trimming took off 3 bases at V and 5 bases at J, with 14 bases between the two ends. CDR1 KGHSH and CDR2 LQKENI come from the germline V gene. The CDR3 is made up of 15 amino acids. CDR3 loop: CASSPRGVQDQPQHF. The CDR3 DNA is TGTGCCAGCTCACCGCGCGGGGTGCAGGATCAGCCCCAGCATTTT.

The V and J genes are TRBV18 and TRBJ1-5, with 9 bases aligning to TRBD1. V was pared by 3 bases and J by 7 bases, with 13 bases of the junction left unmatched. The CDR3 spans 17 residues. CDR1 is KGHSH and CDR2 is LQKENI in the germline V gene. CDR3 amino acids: CASSPYQRDRVIQPQHF. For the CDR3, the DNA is TGTGCCAGCTCACCCTACCAGAGGGACAGGGTGATCCAGCCCCAGCATTTT.

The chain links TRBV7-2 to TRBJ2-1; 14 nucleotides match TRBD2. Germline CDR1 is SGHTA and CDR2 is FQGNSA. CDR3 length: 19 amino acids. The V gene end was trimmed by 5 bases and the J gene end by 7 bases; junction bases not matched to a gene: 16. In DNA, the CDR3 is TGTGCCAGCAGCGCCCCCCTGACTAGCGGGGGGGCCTCGAAGAATGAGCAGTTCTTC. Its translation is CASSAPLTSGGASKNEQFF.

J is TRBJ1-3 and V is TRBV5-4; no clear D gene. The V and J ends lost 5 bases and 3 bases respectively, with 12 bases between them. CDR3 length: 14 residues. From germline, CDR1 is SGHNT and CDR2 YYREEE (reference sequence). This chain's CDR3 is CASRNGSLGNTIYF. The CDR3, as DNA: TGTGCCAGCAGAAACGGGTCCCTTGGAAACACCATATATTTT.